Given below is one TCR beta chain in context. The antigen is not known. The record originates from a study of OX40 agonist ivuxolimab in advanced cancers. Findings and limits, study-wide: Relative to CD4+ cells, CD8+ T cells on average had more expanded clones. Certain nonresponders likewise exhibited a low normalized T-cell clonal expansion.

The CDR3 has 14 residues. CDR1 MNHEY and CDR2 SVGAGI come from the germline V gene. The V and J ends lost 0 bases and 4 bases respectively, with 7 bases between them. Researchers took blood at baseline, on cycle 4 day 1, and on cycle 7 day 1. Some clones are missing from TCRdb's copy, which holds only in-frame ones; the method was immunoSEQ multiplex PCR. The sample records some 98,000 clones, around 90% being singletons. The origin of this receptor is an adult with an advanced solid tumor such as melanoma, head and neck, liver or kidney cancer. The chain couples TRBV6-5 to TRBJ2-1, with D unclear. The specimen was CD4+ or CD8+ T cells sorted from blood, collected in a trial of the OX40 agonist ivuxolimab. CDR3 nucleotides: TGTGCCAGCAGTTACTCTAGGCATTACAATGAGCAGTTCTTC. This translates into CASSYSRHYNEQFF.